These T cell receptor beta chains were read from a single sample in a study of neoadjuvant anti-PD-1 for oral cavity cancer. Method: immunoSEQ multiplex PCR; TCRdb's copy keeps in-frame clones and lacks some. Altogether 72,000 or so clones are present, 70% to 90% being singletons, with the ten largest covering around 3%. The sequencing here drew on PBMCs, taken after nivolumab (anti-PD-1) treatment. These receptors all stem from a person between 40 and 85 years old with oral cavity squamous cell carcinoma. Both conserved end residues are part of each CDR3. The D gene is left open where the match is weak. Only some rows state a clone size, as once, few, many or a class for expanded clones.

D	size	V	J	DNA	CDR3
-	-	TRBV28	TRBJ2-7	TGTGCCAGCAGAAACCCCCAAGCCTACGAGCAGTACTTC	CASRNPQAYEQYF
-	few	TRBV10-3	TRBJ2-2	TGTGCCATCGCCCGACAGGACGGAGGGAACACCGGGGAGCTGTTTTTT	CAIARQDGGNTGELFF
-	-	TRBV29-1	TRBJ2-1	TGCAGCGTATCAGCGGACCTTCTCAATGAGCAGTTCTTC	CSVSADLLNEQFF
-	-	TRBV27	TRBJ1-5	TGTGCCAGCAGTTTAAAAGCCCCCTTCGATCCCCAGCATTTT	CASSLKAPFDPQHF
-	-	TRBV10-3	TRBJ1-5	TGTGCCAGCGGAGGGATGGGGGGCTTTCAGCCCCAGCATTTT	CASGGMGGFQPQHF
-	-	TRBV18	TRBJ2-7	TGTGCCAGCTCACCAGCTAGCTACTCCTACGAGCAGTACTTC	CASSPASYSYEQYF
TRBD1	-	TRBV4-1	TRBJ1-3	TGCGCCAGCAGCCAGACGGACAGGGGATCTGGAAACACCATATATTTT	CASSQTDRGSGNTIYF
-	-	TRBV7-9	TRBJ2-7	TGTGCCAGCAGCTTAAGCCCCTACGAGCAGTACTTC	CASSLSPYEQYF
-	-	TRBV28	TRBJ1-1	TGTGCCAGCGGAAGACCGGGTGAAGCTTTCTTT	CASGRPGEAFF
TRBD2	-	TRBV11-3	TRBJ2-3	TGTGCCAGCTCCATGACTAGCGGCACAGATACGCAGTATTTT	CASSMTSGTDTQYF
TRBD2	-	TRBV5-4	TRBJ2-5	TGTGCCAGCAGCTTACCTAGCGGGGAGACCCAGTACTTC	CASSLPSGETQYF
TRBD1	-	TRBV4-2	TRBJ1-4	TGTGCCAGCAGCCAAGGGGCCGGACAGGGGGGAGAAAAACTGTTTTTT	CASSQGAGQGGEKLFF
TRBD2	-	TRBV27	TRBJ2-7	TGTGCCAGCAGTTCCCGCGGCGGACATAGCGGGGCCTACGAGCAGTACTTC	CASSSRGGHSGAYEQYF
-	-	TRBV25-1	TRBJ1-5	TGTGCCAGCAGTGCTGGCGGAAGGGGAACACATCAGCCCCAGCATTTT	CASSAGGRGTHQPQHF
-	-	TRBV7-3	TRBJ2-5	TGTGCCAGCAGCTTCCAGGGGGGAGAGGTGGAGACCCAGTACTTC	CASSFQGGEVETQYF
-	-	TRBV7-9	TRBJ1-1	TGTGCCAGCAGCTCCTGGACAAGGGCTTTCTTT	CASSSWTRAFF
-	-	TRBV5-1	TRBJ2-1	TGCGCCAGCAGCTTGGCAAGGCCGAGGGATGAGCAGTTCTTC	CASSLARPRDEQFF
-	-	TRBV25-1	TRBJ2-1	TGTGCCAGCAGTGAAAACCGCACGCCAGGGAAGGCGAATGAGCAGTTCTTC	CASSENRTPGKANEQFF
-	-	TRBV20-1	TRBJ1-2	TGCAGCGGGTCAGAAAACTATGGCTACACCTTC	CSGSENYGYTF
-	-	TRBV19	TRBJ2-7	TGTGCCAGTAGTATGGCCCTCGGCACGTACTACGAGCAGTACTTC	CASSMALGTYYEQYF
-	few	TRBV6-5	TRBJ1-4	TGTGCCAGCAGCCTCGGGGAGGGATATGAAAAACTGTTTTTT	CASSLGEGYEKLFF
TRBD1	-	TRBV30	TRBJ2-7	TGTGCCGGGACGATGACAGGGCCCTACGAGCAGTACTTC	CAGTMTGPYEQYF
TRBD2	-	TRBV29-1	TRBJ2-3	TGCAGCGTTGAGGGACTAGCGGGGCTCACAGATACGCAGTATTTT	CSVEGLAGLTDTQYF
-	-	TRBV19	TRBJ1-1	TGTGCCAGTAGAAAAGGGACAACGCGTGGGCTGAAGAACACTGAAGCTTTCTTT	CASRKGTTRGLKNTEAFF
-	-	TRBV19	TRBJ2-1	TGTGCGAGTAGAGCATCAGGTTACAATGAGCAGTTCTTC	CASRASGYNEQFF
TRBD1	-	TRBV4-1	TRBJ1-2	TGCGCCAGCAGCCAAGCTGACTGGGCAGGGGGCTATGGCTACACCTTC	CASSQADWAGGYGYTF
-	-	TRBV7-9	TRBJ1-1	TGTGCCAGCAGCGGTCAACAGAAGAACACTGAAGCTTTCTTT	CASSGQQKNTEAFF
TRBD1	-	TRBV7-2	TRBJ2-7	TGTGCCAGCAGCGCGACAGGGGGGACCTACGAGCAGTACTTC	CASSATGGTYEQYF
-	-	TRBV7-2	TRBJ1-1	TGTGCCAGCAGCCTCCAAGGCTGGGAGAACACTGAAGCTTTCTTT	CASSLQGWENTEAFF
-	few	TRBV5-6	TRBJ1-5	TGTGCCAGCAGCTTAAAGGCATCTACCTATAGCAATCAGCCCCAGCATTTT	CASSLKASTYSNQPQHF
-	-	TRBV9	TRBJ1-1	TGTGCCAGCAGCGCTCGACAGGATCGGGAGAACACTGAAGCTTTCTTT	CASSARQDRENTEAFF
TRBD2	-	TRBV15	TRBJ2-3	TGTGCCACCAGTGAGACTAGCGGGAGGACAGATACGCAGTATTTT	CATSETSGRTDTQYF
-	few	TRBV7-9	TRBJ2-7	TGTGCCAGCAGCCCCTCCAGGTACCTCCGCTACGAGCAGTACTTC	CASSPSRYLRYEQYF
TRBD1	-	TRBV19	TRBJ2-7	TGTGCCAGTAGTGCACAGGGGTTAGGCGAGCAGTACTTC	CASSAQGLGEQYF
-	-	TRBV10-3	TRBJ1-5	TGTGCCATCATGGCAGGCCAAAATCAGCCCCAGCATTTT	CAIMAGQNQPQHF
-	-	TRBV7-2	TRBJ1-2	TGTGCCAGCAGCCCCGGACTGGCGAGGTTTGGCTACACCTTC	CASSPGLARFGYTF
-	-	TRBV5-1	TRBJ1-6	TGCGCCAGCAGCTTGGAGTTCCGGCAGGTTAATTCACCCCTCCACTTT	CASSLEFRQVNSPLHF
TRBD1	once	TRBV9	TRBJ1-2	TGTGCCAGCAGGCCGACAGGGACGGGCGGCTACACCTTC	CASRPTGTGGYTF
-	-	TRBV9	TRBJ2-7	TGTGCCAGCAACCCGACAGGCCTTGCTACCTACGAGCAGTACTTC	CASNPTGLATYEQYF
-	few	TRBV18	TRBJ1-5	TGTGCCAGCTCAGAATCTCGGAGTAGCAATCAGCCCCAGCATTTT	CASSESRSSNQPQHF
-	few	TRBV27	TRBJ1-1	TGTGCCAGCAGGAAAGGGTCTCCGACCACTGAAGCTTTCTTT	CASRKGSPTTEAFF